One and the same sample provided the 19 T cell receptor beta chains below, sequenced in a study of persistence of HIV-infected CD4 T cells. Cells were stimulated nonspecifically with anti-CD3/anti-CD28 magnetic beads. CD4+ T cells upregulating both CD40 ligand and CD69 were sorted as responding cells. The antigens for these receptors are not known. The libraries were made with immunoSEQ version 4 in survey mode. The protocol was immunoSEQ multiplex PCR, while the TCRdb copy is restricted to in-frame clones and leaves out a portion. Of about 43,000 clones listed, more than 70% are singletons. Here the sequenced sample was CD4+ T cells sorted from PBMCs after approximately 19-hour stimulation, taken from a patient who received antiretroviral therapy. All receptors come from an adult man with HIV who was CMV-seropositive.

Only a few counts were recorded for this clone. The V gene is TRBV24-1, the J gene TRBJ1-2; 7 bases match TRBD1. V shed 5 bases, J shed 1 base, and the junction held 6 bases outside the gene matches. The CDR3 is 15 residues long. Germline loops: CDR1 KGHDR, CDR2 SFDVKD. The CDR3 DNA sequence: TGTGCCACCAGTGGAGAACAGGGGAATAACTATGGCTACACCTTC. This sequence encodes CATSGEQGNNYGYTF.

J is TRBJ1-5 and V is TRBV6-1; the D gene is possibly TRBD1 (6 bases). Trimming removed 7 bases from V and 1 base from J, with 14 bases in between. Germline CDR1 and CDR2: MNHNS and SASEGT. This CDR3 spans 15 amino acids. The CDR3 DNA sequence: TGTGCCAGCACCAATAGGGGGGACAGCAATCAGCCCCAGCATTTT. Protein: CASTNRGDSNQPQHF.

This clone turned up a few times. The chain uses TRBV9 and TRBJ2-1; D may be TRBD2 (6 bases). The CDR3 contains 13 residues. Trimming pared 4 bases from V and 9 bases from J, leaving 14 bases between. Germline values: CDR1 SGDLS, CDR2 YYNGEE. CDR3 in DNA: TGTGCCAGCAGCCCCCCCGCGGGGCGTGAGCAGTTCTTC. It encodes CASSPPAGREQFF.

This clone was counted once. This chain connects TRBV28 to TRBJ1-4, with TRBD1 matching 9 bases. The CDR3 loop spans 16 amino acids. CDR1 is MDHEN and CDR2 is SYDVKM in the germline V gene. V shed 1 base, J shed 8 bases, and the junction held 8 bases outside the gene matches. CDR3 in amino acids: CASSLSGQGMKEKLFF. Here the CDR3 DNA reads TGTGCCAGCAGTTTATCGGGACAGGGTATGAAGGAAAAACTGTTTTTT.

This sequence joins TRBV5-1 and TRBJ2-5, with D unresolved. The CDR3 totals 14 residues. V dropped 3 bases and J dropped 1 base, with 10 bases sitting between them. Germline loops: CDR1 SGHRS, CDR2 YFSETQ. The CDR3, as DNA: TGCGCCAGCAGCTCGACCTTAGGCCAAGAGACCCAGTACTTC. This gives the protein CASSSTLGQETQYF.

This clone was picked up one time. This chain connects TRBV6-5 to TRBJ1-1, with D perhaps matching TRBD1 (5 bases). CDR1 and CDR2 (germline): MNHEY, SVGAGI. Trimming stripped 6 bases from V and 4 bases from J, with 12 bases between. The CDR3 has 13 residues. The CDR3 loop reads CASRPGRVTEAFF. The CDR3 region has the DNA TGTGCCAGCAGGCCGGGACGGGTCACTGAAGCTTTCTTT.

The CDR3 coding sequence is TGCGCCAGCAGCTTGGGACCCCAGCTGAACACTGAAGCTTTCTTT. Its translation is CASSLGPQLNTEAFF. This chain joins TRBV5-1 and TRBJ1-1, with D uncertain. This CDR3 is built from 15 residues. Trimming shortened V by 0 bases and J by 0 bases, and 9 bases separated the two germline ends. Germline V gene data show CDR1 as SGHRS and CDR2 as YFSETQ.

V is TRBV18 and J is TRBJ1-1, with D unclear. The CDR3 is made up of 15 amino acids. CDR1 is KGHSH and CDR2 is LQKENI in the germline V gene. V lost 2 bases and J 5 bases, leaving 15 bases between the germline ends. The CDR3 protein is CASSPDRTRATEAFF. In DNA, the CDR3 is TGTGCCAGCTCACCAGATCGAACAAGGGCGACTGAAGCTTTCTTT.

V usage is TRBV7-2 and J usage is TRBJ1-4, with 8 bases aligning to TRBD1. Trimming removed 5 bases from V and 9 bases from J; junction bases left unmatched: 8. The CDR3 extends over 14 amino acids. Germline values: CDR1 SGHTA, CDR2 FQGNSA. This CDR3 is CASSLGAGGQKLFF. CDR3 nucleotide sequence: TGTGCCAGCAGCCTTGGGGCAGGGGGCCAAAAACTGTTTTTT.

The chain carries TRBV7-2 and TRBJ2-1, with 9 bases identical to TRBD2. Germline CDR1 is SGHTA and CDR2 is FQGNSA. The CDR3 is made up of 16 amino acids. V lost 3 bases and J lost 4; bases outside the gene matches: 7. CDR3 sequence reads: CASSFLLLAGYNEQFF. CDR3 nucleotide sequence: TGTGCCAGCAGCTTTTTACTTCTAGCGGGATACAATGAGCAGTTCTTC.

The chain employs TRBV6-5 and TRBJ2-1; the D is unclear. The ends were cut back, 2 bases at V and 4 bases at J, with 9 bases in the middle. The CDR3 is 14 residues long. Germline CDR1 MNHEY, CDR2 SVGAGI. The CDR3 reads CASSYRADYNEQFF. The CDR3 nucleotides are TGTGCCAGCAGTTACCGGGCAGATTACAATGAGCAGTTCTTC.

To note about this clone: This sample includes further DNA sequences coding for the same CDR3. The V gene is TRBV27, the J gene TRBJ1-5; no firm D call. The CDR3 sequence is 15 residues long. With 3 bases removed from V and 6 bases from J, the gap between germline ends came to 15 bases. Per the germline V gene, CDR1 is MNHEY and CDR2 is SMNVEV (reference sequence). The CDR3 loop is CASSFIPWQSQPQHF. CDR3 nucleotide sequence: TGTGCCAGCAGTTTTATTCCGTGGCAGAGTCAGCCCCAGCATTTT.

The chain employs TRBV4-1 and TRBJ2-4, with 7 bases matching TRBD1. The germline V gene has CDR1 MGHRA and CDR2 YSYEKL. V was pared by 1 base and J by 7 bases, with 13 bases of the junction left unmatched. This CDR3 spans 17 amino acids. For the CDR3, the DNA is TGCGCCAGCAGCCAAGGAGGTAATGAGGGGGCCGGGAACATTCAGTACTTC. As protein: CASSQGGNEGAGNIQYF.

This chain links TRBV7-3 with TRBJ1-1; 8 bases align to TRBD1. V dropped 5 bases and J dropped 6; count of bases not matched to a gene: 5. This CDR3 spans 13 amino acids. The germline V gene encodes CDR1 SGHTA and CDR2 FQGTGA. CDR3 in DNA: TGTGCCAGCAGCCCGGACAGGGACGCTGAAGCTTTCTTT. This translates into CASSPDRDAEAFF. The entire variable domain, with the rest obtained from reference TRBV7-3 and TRBJ1-1, is as follows: GAGVSQTPSNKVTEKGKYVELRCDPISGHTALYWYRQSLGQGPEFLIYFQGTGAADDSGLPNDRFFAVRPEGSVSTLKIQRTERGDSAVYLCASSPDRDAEAFFGQGTRLTVV.

In this sample, this clone turned up once. The chain is built from TRBV2 and TRBJ2-7, with 11 bases matching TRBD2. This CDR3 has 14 amino acids. The germline V gene encodes CDR1 SNHLY and CDR2 FYNNEI. J lost 4 bases, V lost 5 bases, and 4 bases had no gene match. The CDR3 DNA sequence: TGTGCCAGCAGTCTAGCGGGGGGCCGGTACGAGCAGTACTTC. Protein sequence: CASSLAGGRYEQYF.

The V call is TRBV5-1, the J call TRBJ1-1, with D hard to call. The CDR3 spans 13 residues. The germline V and J ends were trimmed by 0 bases and 4 bases, with 7 bases remaining between them. Germline-derived CDR1 and CDR2 are SGHRS and YFSETQ. DNA for the CDR3: TGCGCCAGCAGCTTGGACCTCAGCACTGAAGCTTTCTTT. Translating gives CASSLDLSTEAFF. Full variable domain (remainder filled in from reference TRBV5-1 and TRBJ1-1): KAGVTQTPRYLIKTRGQQVTLSCSPISGHRSVSWYQQTPGQGLQFLFEYFSETQRNKGNFPGRFSGRQFSNSRSEMNVSTLELGDSALYLCASSLDLSTEAFFGQGTRLTVV.

The CDR3 nucleotides read TGTGCCAGCAGTTTACCCACCGCAGGGACTCCCCGCGAGCAGTACTTC. Its protein product is CASSLPTAGTPREQYF. The rearrangement uses TRBV28 and TRBJ2-7, with D possibly TRBD2 on 6 matching bases. Germline V CDR1 and CDR2: MDHEN, SYDVKM. Trimming took 2 bases from V and 6 from J, leaving 20 bases between them. This CDR3 has 16 amino acids.

V and J are TRBV5-8 and TRBJ1-5; 8 positions match TRBD1. The trim removed 5 bases at V and 7 bases at J, leaving 8 bases unmatched. The CDR3 length is 14 residues. Germline CDR1 is SGHTS and CDR2 is YDEGEE. The CDR3 nucleotides read TGTGCCAGCAGATACGGACAGGGCGGCCAGCCCCAGCATTTT. Translated, it gives CASRYGQGGQPQHF.

The count of this clone is one. In DNA form, the CDR3 reads TGTGCCAGCAGCCTCCGTAGCACGGGAACAGATACGCAGTATTTT. This sequence encodes CASSLRSTGTDTQYF. The chain employs TRBV7-3 and TRBJ2-3, with D perhaps matching TRBD2 (5 bases). Trimming took 5 bases from V and 3 from J, leaving 15 bases between them. The CDR3 is 15 residues long. Looked up from germline, CDR1 is SGHTA and CDR2 is FQGTGA.